The T cell receptor beta chain under discussion was sequenced for a study of shared clonotypes between healthy human individuals. Some clones are missing from TCRdb's copy, which holds only in-frame ones; the method was immunoSEQ multiplex PCR. Among more than 2,000,000 clones, around nine tenths were seen once, and the ten largest hold more than 0.12%. Details on this clone: Its specificity is not known.

Germline CDR1 reads SGHKS; CDR2 reads YYEKEE (reference sequence). V shed 0 bases, J shed 5 bases, and the junction held 5 bases outside the gene matches. The CDR3 is 15 amino acids. Overall study results and limits: Sampling covered blood only; tissue repertoires likely differ. What naive subsets generally showed was a larger estimated richness than memory subsets showed. Clonotype sharing across a handful of donors was observed for around 5% of naive CD4 clonotypes.

The V call is TRBV5-5, the J call TRBJ2-5, with 9 bases fitting TRBD1. Sequenced input: naive CD4+ T cells sorted from blood. Subset reported: CD45RA+ positively selected. The TCR comes from a man younger than 35 in good health. DNA for the CDR3: TGTGCCAGCAGCTTGGGGACAGGGGCATATGAGACCCAGTACTTC. This sequence encodes CASSLGTGAYETQYF.